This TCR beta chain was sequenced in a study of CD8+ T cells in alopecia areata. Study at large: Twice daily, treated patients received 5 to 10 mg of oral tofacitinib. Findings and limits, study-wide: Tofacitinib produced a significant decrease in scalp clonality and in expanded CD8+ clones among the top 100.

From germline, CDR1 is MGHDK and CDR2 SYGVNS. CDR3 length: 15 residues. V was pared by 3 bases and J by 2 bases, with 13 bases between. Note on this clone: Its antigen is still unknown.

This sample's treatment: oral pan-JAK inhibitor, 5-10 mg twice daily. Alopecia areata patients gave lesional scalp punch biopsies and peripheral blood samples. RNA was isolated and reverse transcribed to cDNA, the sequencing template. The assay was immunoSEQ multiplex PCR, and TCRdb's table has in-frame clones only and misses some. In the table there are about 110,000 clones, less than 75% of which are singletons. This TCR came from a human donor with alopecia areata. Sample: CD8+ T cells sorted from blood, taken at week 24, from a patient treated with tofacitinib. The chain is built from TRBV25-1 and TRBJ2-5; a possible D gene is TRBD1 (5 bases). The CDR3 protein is CASSDWGREQETQYF. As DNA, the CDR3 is TGTGCCAGCAGTGATTGGGGCAGAGAACAAGAGACCCAGTACTTC.